The 19 T cell receptor beta chains listed next were all sequenced from one sample in a study of blood T cell repertoires in COVID-19 (TCRdb year 2020). The library relied on the immunoSEQ multiplex PCR assay. Sourced from immuneACCESS, this table was stored by TCRdb with only in-frame sequences that have V and J called. A share of the clones is absent; for the studies checked, an unresolved V gene accounts for under half, and the remainder has no known explanation. The sample records approximately 250,000 clones, approximately 90% of which are singletons. The top ten hold less than 3.5% of the sample. Sequenced sample: PBMCs or T cells enriched from blood (not recorded which). The receptors derive from a man aged 35-49 years who had been exposed to COVID-19.

This clone was seen more than once but under ten times. The chain employs TRBV19 and TRBJ1-1; D gene ambiguous. The CDR3 is 13 residues long. The germline CDR1 and CDR2 sequences are LNHDA and SQIVND (reference sequence). The V end lost 0 bases, the J end lost 6 bases, and 8 bases lay between the germline ends. In DNA form, the CDR3 reads TGTGCCAGTAGTATAGAACAGAAATCTGAAGCTTTCTTT. Its protein product is CASSIEQKSEAFF.

The chain links TRBV10-3 to TRBJ2-1; 8 bases fit TRBD2. From germline, CDR1 is ENHRY and CDR2 SYGVKD. CDR3 length equals 17 residues. Losses at the gene ends were 2 bases for V and 1 base for J; bases not matched to a gene: 7. In nucleotides, the CDR3 is TGTGCCATCAGTGAGCCCGGGAGGGAGGGTTCCTACAATGAGCAGTTCTTC. It codes for CAISEPGREGSYNEQFF.

The CDR3 DNA sequence: TGTGCCAGCAGTGAAGCGCCCGGACAGGGGACCCCTGGAAACACCATATATTTT. It codes for CASSEAPGQGTPGNTIYF. The chain couples TRBV2 to TRBJ1-3; 9 positions match TRBD1. V shed 0 bases, J shed 2 bases, and the junction held 8 bases outside the gene matches. The length of the CDR3 is 18 residues. The germline V gene has CDR1 SNHLY and CDR2 FYNNEI.

The chain joins TRBV28 to TRBJ1-1; the D is unclear. CDR3 size: 11 residues. The V gene lost 2 bases and the J gene lost 5 bases, with 3 bases spanning the gap. Germline CDR1 is MDHEN and CDR2 is SYDVKM. The CDR3 nucleotides read TGTGCCAGCAGTTTACCTACTGAAGCTTTCTTT. This sequence encodes CASSLPTEAFF.

This chain links TRBV12-3 or TRBV12-4 with TRBJ2-3; D gene unclear. The V end was cut by 6 bases, the J end by 3 bases, with 7 bases between. The CDR3 sequence is 12 residues long. This chain's CDR3 is CASSPSTDTQYF. CDR3 in DNA: TGTGCCAGCAGCCCATCAACAGATACGCAGTATTTT.

The rearrangement joins TRBV6-4 to TRBJ2-3; TRBD2 aligns across 8 bases. V dropped 4 bases and J dropped 4; count of bases not matched to a gene: 4. The CDR3 contains 14 residues. Germline loops: CDR1 MRHNA, CDR2 SNTAGT. The CDR3 loop reads CASSGREGPDTQYF. As DNA, the CDR3 is TGTGCCAGCAGTGGTCGGGAGGGCCCAGATACGCAGTATTTT.

The chain is built from TRBV5-6 and TRBJ1-1, with D hard to call. With 3 bases removed from V and 1 base from J, the gap between germline ends came to 10 bases. Germline CDR1 reads SGHDT; CDR2 reads YYEEEE. The CDR3 is made up of 14 amino acids. Here the CDR3 reads CASSSTRGNTEAFF. The CDR3 DNA follows: TGTGCCAGCAGCTCTACACGGGGGAACACTGAAGCTTTCTTT.

The V gene is TRBV13, the J gene TRBJ2-7; TRBD2 matches at 9 bases. The J segment lost 0 bases and the V segment lost 5 bases, leaving 8 bases of the junction unmatched. Germline V gives CDR1 PRHDT, CDR2 FYEKMQ (reference sequence). The CDR3 runs to 16 residues. The CDR3 nucleotides are TGTGCCAGCAGCGACCATCTTAGCGGGAGCTCCTACGAGCAGTACTTC. This sequence encodes CASSDHLSGSSYEQYF.

Only one count was recorded for this clone. The chain uses TRBV5-1 and TRBJ1-2; no reliable D call. Trimming removed 2 bases from V and 6 bases from J, with 8 bases in between. The length of the CDR3 is 12 residues. Per the germline V gene, CDR1 is SGHRS and CDR2 is YFSETQ. Written as DNA, the CDR3 is TGCGCCAGCAGCTTCTCAGAGGATGGCTACACCTTC. Amino acid sequence: CASSFSEDGYTF.

CDR3 nucleotides: TGTGCCAGCAGCTTGACGGGAGGGCCTTACGAGCAGTACTTC. Translating it yields CASSLTGGPYEQYF. V is TRBV5-4 and J is TRBJ2-7; 8 positions match TRBD2. Germline V gene data show CDR1 as SGHNT and CDR2 as YYREEE (reference sequence). V lost 1 base to trimming and J lost 4 bases; unmatched junction nucleotides: 4. The CDR3 is 14 residues long.

J is TRBJ2-5 and V is TRBV2, with 14 bases that match TRBD2. Germline V lookup: CDR1 SNHLY, CDR2 FYNNEI. CDR3 length: 16 amino acids. J was trimmed by 4 bases and V by 1 base; bases with no gene match: 2. The CDR3 sequence is CASSEGTSGRRETQYF. The CDR3 DNA is TGTGCCAGCAGTGAAGGGACTAGCGGGAGGAGAGAGACCCAGTACTTC. Filled out from reference TRBV2 and TRBJ2-5, the complete variable domain reads EPEVTQTPSHQVTQMGQEVILRCVPISNHLYFYWYRQILGQKVEFLVSFYNNEISEKSEIFDDQFSVERPDGSNFTLKIRSTKLEDSAMYFCASSEGTSGRRETQYFGPGTRLLVL.

CDR3 residues: CASTSRGGTGELFF. The CDR3 nucleotides read TGTGCCAGCACCTCGAGAGGGGGCACCGGGGAGCTGTTTTTT. The chain recombines TRBV11-3 with TRBJ2-2, with D possibly being TRBD1 (6 bases). Trimming took off 7 bases at V and 4 bases at J, with 13 bases between the two ends. Germline V CDR1 and CDR2: SGHNT, YENEEA. CDR3 length: 14 amino acids.

The V call is TRBV10-3, the J call TRBJ1-3, with a possible D match to TRBD1 (5 bases). V shed 3 bases and J shed 2 bases, with 11 bases lying between them. The CDR3 sequence is 15 residues long. CDR1 is ENHRY and CDR2 is SYGVKD in the germline V gene. The CDR3 DNA reads as TGTGCCATCAGTGAAACAGGCAGCACTGGAAACACCATATATTTT. Translated: CAISETGSTGNTIYF.

The chain has TRBV9 and TRBJ2-3; 7 positions match TRBD2. This CDR3 has 16 amino acids. J lost 0 bases, V lost 3 bases, and 7 bases had no gene match. Germline CDR1 is SGDLS and CDR2 is YYNGEE. CDR3 residues: CASSARVSGSTDTQYF. CDR3 in DNA: TGTGCCAGCAGCGCCCGCGTTAGCGGGAGCACAGATACGCAGTATTTT.

The V gene is TRBV19, the J gene TRBJ2-2; no definite D call. The V gene's germline CDR1 is LNHDA and CDR2 SQIVND (reference sequence). This CDR3 is 13 amino acids long. V lost 6 bases and J lost 6, with 11 bases in between. The CDR3 protein is CASRPTQPGELFF. CDR3 nucleotides: TGTGCCAGTAGGCCGACTCAGCCCGGGGAGCTGTTTTTT.

The rearrangement joins TRBV4-1 to TRBJ2-2, with 7 bases matching TRBD1. Losses at the gene ends were 4 bases for V and 2 bases for J; bases not matched to a gene: 10. Germline CDR1 and CDR2: MGHRA and YSYEKL. The CDR3 totals 17 residues. CDR3 amino acids: CASSRAPGQLNTGELFF. DNA of the CDR3: TGCGCCAGCAGCCGAGCACCGGGACAGCTAAACACCGGGGAGCTGTTTTTT.

The CDR3 nucleotides are TGTGCCAGTAGTATGGAGCGGGGGGGCGAGCAGTACTTC. Protein: CASSMERGGEQYF. The chain employs TRBV19 and TRBJ2-7; 10 positions agree with TRBD2. CDR1 is LNHDA and CDR2 is SQIVND in the germline V gene (reference sequence). J was trimmed by 6 bases and V by 3 bases; bases with no gene match: 2. CDR3 size: 13 residues. The variable domain in full, with the rest retrieved from reference TRBV19 and TRBJ2-7, is DGGITQSPKYLFRKEGQNVTLSCEQNLNHDAMYWYRQDPGQGLRLIYYSQIVNDFQKGDIAEGYSVSREKKESFPLTVTSAQKNPTAFYLCASSMERGGEQYFGPGTRLTVT.

The chain links TRBV7-8 to TRBJ2-5, with D perhaps TRBD2 (6 bases). From germline, CDR1 is SGHVS and CDR2 FQNEAQ. This CDR3 region has 19 residues. The V and J ends lost 5 bases and 1 base respectively, with 26 bases between them. CDR3 coding DNA: TGTGCCAGCAGCCATTTCCAAATGTTCGGGGGAACCTCCCAAGAGACCCAGTACTTC. Protein sequence: CASSHFQMFGGTSQETQYF.

The chain has TRBV29-1 and TRBJ2-7; 10 bases are shared with TRBD1. CDR1 and CDR2 (germline): SQVTM, ANQGSEA. This CDR3 comprises 13 residues. V gave up 6 bases and J gave up 5 bases; unmatched junction bases: 7. The CDR3 nucleotides read TGCAGCGTACCGGGACAGGGGCCTAACGAGCAGTACTTC. It specifies CSVPGQGPNEQYF.